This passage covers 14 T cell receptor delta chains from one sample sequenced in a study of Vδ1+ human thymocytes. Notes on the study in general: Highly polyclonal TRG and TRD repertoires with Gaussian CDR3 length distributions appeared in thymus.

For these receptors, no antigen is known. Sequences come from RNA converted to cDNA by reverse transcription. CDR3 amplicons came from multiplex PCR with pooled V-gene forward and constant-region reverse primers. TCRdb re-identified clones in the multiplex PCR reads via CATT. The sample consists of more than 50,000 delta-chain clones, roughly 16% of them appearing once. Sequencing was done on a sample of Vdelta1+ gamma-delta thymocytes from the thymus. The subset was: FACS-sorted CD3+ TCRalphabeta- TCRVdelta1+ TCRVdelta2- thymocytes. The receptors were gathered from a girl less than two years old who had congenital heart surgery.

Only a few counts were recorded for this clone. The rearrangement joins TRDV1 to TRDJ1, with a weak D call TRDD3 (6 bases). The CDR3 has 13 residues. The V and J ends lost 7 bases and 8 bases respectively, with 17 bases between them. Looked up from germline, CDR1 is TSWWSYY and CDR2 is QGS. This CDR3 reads CALVLRGDQKLIF. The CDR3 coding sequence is TGTGCTCTTGTCTTGCGGGGGGACCAGAAACTCATCTTT.

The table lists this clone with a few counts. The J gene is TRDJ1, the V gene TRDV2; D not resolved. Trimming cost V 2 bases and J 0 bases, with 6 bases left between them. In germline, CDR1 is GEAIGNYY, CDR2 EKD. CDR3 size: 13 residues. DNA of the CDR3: TGTGCCTGTGACAGAGTTTACACCGATAAACTCATCTTT. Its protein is CACDRVYTDKLIF.

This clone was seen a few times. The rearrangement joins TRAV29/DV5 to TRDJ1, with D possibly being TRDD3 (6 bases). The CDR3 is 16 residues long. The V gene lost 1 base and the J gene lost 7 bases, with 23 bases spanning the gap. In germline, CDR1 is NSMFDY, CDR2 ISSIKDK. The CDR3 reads CAASPHQVRLGVKLIF. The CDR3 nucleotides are TGTGCAGCAAGCCCTCATCAGGTGCGACTGGGCGTTAAACTCATCTTT.

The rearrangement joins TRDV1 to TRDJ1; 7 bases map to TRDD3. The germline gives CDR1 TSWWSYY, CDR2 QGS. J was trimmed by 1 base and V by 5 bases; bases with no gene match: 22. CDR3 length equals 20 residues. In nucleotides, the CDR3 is TGTGCTCTTGGGAACGTGGACCTACGCTTACGCTGGGGGGTCACCGATAAACTCATCTTT. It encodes CALGNVDLRLRWGVTDKLIF.

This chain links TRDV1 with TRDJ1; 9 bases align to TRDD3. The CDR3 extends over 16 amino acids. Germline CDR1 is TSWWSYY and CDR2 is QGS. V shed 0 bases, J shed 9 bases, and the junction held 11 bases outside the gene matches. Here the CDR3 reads CALGELRTGGLRQLIF. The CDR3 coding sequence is TGTGCTCTTGGGGAACTCCGTACTGGGGGACTCCGACAACTCATCTTT.

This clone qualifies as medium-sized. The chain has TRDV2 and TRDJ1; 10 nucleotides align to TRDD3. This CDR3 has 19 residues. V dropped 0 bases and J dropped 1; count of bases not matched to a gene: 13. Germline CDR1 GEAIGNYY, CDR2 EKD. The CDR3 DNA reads TGTGCCTGTGACACCCTGGGGGATGTACTGGGGGATCTCACCGATAAACTCATCTTT. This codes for CACDTLGDVLGDLTDKLIF.

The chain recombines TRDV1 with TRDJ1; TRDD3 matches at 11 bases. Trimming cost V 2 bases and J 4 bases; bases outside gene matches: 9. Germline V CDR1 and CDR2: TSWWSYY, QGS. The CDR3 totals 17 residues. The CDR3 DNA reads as TGTGCTCTTGGGGAATTTTTGACTACTGGGGGATACGATAAACTCATCTTT. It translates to CALGEFLTTGGYDKLIF.

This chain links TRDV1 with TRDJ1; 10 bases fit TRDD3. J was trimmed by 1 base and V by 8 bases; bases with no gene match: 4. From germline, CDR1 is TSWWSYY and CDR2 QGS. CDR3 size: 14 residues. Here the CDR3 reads CALLLGDATDKLIF. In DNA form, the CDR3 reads TGTGCTCTTTTACTGGGGGATGCCACCGATAAACTCATCTTT.

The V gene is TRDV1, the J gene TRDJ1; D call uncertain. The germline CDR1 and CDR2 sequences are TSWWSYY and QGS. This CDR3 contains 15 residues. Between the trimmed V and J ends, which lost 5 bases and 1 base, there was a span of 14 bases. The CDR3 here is CALGPFPHVTDKLIF. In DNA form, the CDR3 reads TGTGCTCTTGGGCCATTCCCACACGTCACCGATAAACTCATCTTT.

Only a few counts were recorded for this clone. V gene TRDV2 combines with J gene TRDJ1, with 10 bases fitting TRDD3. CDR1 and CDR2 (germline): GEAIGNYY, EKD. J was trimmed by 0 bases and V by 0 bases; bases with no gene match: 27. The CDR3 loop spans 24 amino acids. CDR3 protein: CACDTVSFMDTGGLYPTYTDKLIF. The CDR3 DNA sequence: TGTGCCTGTGACACCGTTTCTTTTATGGACACTGGGGGATTATACCCGACCTACACCGATAAACTCATCTTT.

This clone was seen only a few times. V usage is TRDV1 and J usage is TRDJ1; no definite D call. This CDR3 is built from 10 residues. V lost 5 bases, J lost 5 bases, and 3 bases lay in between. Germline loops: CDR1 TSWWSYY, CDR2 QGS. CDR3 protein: CALGRDKLIF. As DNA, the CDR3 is TGTGCTCTTGGGCGGGATAAACTCATCTTT.

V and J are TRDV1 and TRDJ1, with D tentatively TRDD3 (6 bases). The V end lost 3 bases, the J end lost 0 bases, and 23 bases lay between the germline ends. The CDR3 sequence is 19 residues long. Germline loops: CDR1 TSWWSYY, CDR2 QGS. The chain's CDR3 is CALGDLGSWGWDDTDKLIF. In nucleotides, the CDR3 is TGTGCTCTTGGGGATCTTGGTTCCTGGGGATGGGATGACACCGATAAACTCATCTTT.

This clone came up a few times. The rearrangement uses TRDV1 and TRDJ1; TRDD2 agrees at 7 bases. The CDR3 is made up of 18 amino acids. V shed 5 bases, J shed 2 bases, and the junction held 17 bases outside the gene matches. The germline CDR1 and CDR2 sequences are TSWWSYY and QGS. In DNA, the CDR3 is TGTGCTCTTGGGAATTCCTACCGACCCACCCTGACGACCGATAAACTCATCTTT. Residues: CALGNSYRPTLTTDKLIF.

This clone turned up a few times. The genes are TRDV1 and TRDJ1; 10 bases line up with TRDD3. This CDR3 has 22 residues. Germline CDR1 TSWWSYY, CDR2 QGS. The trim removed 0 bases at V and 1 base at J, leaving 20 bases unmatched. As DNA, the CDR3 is TGTGCTCTTGGGGAACTTAGGCGCGTACTGGGGGATTACCGAGGGCCCACCGATAAACTCATCTTT. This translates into CALGELRRVLGDYRGPTDKLIF.